This TCR beta chain comes out of a study of blood T cell repertoires in COVID-19. The wider study: Collection of acute and convalescent COVID-19 samples took place in the United States, Italy and Spain. In each case, the material was cDNA or gDNA derived from T cells, B-cell-depleted T cells, or PBMCs.

CDR1 MDHEN and CDR2 SYDVKM come from the germline V gene. Trimming shortened V by 1 base and J by 6 bases, and 12 bases separated the two germline ends. The CDR3 spans 15 residues. Source study methods: The assay estimated nucleated cells by amplifying reference gene primers. Using immunoSEQ multiplex PCR, the repertoire was profiled, and TCRdb retains in-frame clones only, with some absent. V, J and clone size are taken as reported in that table, and D and trimming were inferred from the DNA itself. The data hold hundreds of thousands of clones, with approximately 83% observed a single time. This clone was recorded a few times.

The sequence derives from a woman aged 45-59 years who had recovered from COVID-19. The J gene is TRBJ2-2, the V gene TRBV28; tentatively, D is TRBD2 (5 bases). The sequencing sample was made of peripheral blood. CDR3 loop: CASSLSGGSAGELFF. In DNA, the CDR3 is TGTGCCAGCAGTTTATCCGGCGGGTCGGCCGGGGAGCTGTTTTTT. Complete variable domain (other parts from reference TRBV28 and TRBJ2-2): DVKVTQSSRYLVKRTGEKVFLECVQDMDHENMFWYRQDPGLGLRLIYFSYDVKMKEKGDIPEGYSVSREKKERFSLILESASTNQTSMYLCASSLSGGSAGELFFGEGSRLTVL.